The 23 T cell receptor beta chains listed next were all sequenced from one sample in a study of cytomegalovirus exposure and HLA in healthy donors. This table comes from immunoSEQ multiplex PCR, and its TCRdb copy is limited to in-frame clones, with some not included. Among about 350,000 clones, roughly 87% were seen once, and the ten largest hold approximately 1.2%. Input material: PBMCs. All receptors come from a woman in her 30s in good health and CMV-seropositive.

The rearrangement links TRBV6-1 to TRBJ1-3; D uncertain. The CDR3 extends over 15 amino acids. Germline CDR1 MNHNS, CDR2 SASEGT. The V gene lost 7 bases and the J gene lost 0 bases, with 13 bases spanning the gap. CDR3 protein: CASNLIGHSGNTIYF. The CDR3 bases are TGTGCCAGCAATCTTATAGGGCACTCTGGAAACACCATATATTTT.

The V gene is TRBV5-4, the J gene TRBJ1-1; TRBD1 is a possible D gene (5 bases). V dropped 2 bases and J dropped 1 base, with 9 bases sitting between them. Germline CDR1 and CDR2: SGHNT and YYREEE (reference sequence). The CDR3 covers 14 residues. CDR3 residues: CASSFRAANTEAFF. The DNA of the CDR3 is TGTGCCAGCAGCTTCAGGGCTGCGAACACTGAAGCTTTCTTT.

This clone was seen a few times. V is TRBV18 and J is TRBJ1-2; 10 positions match TRBD1. The CDR3 extends over 15 amino acids. After removal of 1 base from V and 7 bases from J, the junction contained 6 bases not matched to a gene. Germline values: CDR1 KGHSH, CDR2 LQKENI. For the CDR3, the DNA is TGTGCCAGCTCACCACAGCCGACAGGGGGCGGTGGCTACACCTTC. Amino acids: CASSPQPTGGGGYTF.

The chain combines TRBV11-2 with TRBJ2-5, with TRBD1 identical over 8 bases. V shed 4 bases and J 4 bases; nucleotides not matched to a gene: 8. Germline CDR1 reads SGHAT; CDR2 reads FQNNGV. The CDR3 runs 15 residues. CDR3 in DNA: TGTGCCAGCAGCTATAGCCCCGGACAGGGAGAGACCCAGTACTTC. Residues: CASSYSPGQGETQYF.

The V and J genes are TRBV28 and TRBJ2-7, with D possibly being TRBD1 (6 bases). The CDR3 totals 12 residues. V gave up 6 bases and J gave up 7 bases, with 13 bases separating them. Germline CDR1 is MDHEN and CDR2 is SYDVKM. The CDR3 coding sequence is TGTGCCAGCAGCACAGGGCGTGGAGAGCAGTACTTC. This gives the protein CASSTGRGEQYF.

This clone was counted a few times. The chain carries TRBV18 and TRBJ2-7, with D unclear. The germline V and J ends were trimmed by 2 bases and 2 bases, with 13 bases remaining between them. The germline gives CDR1 KGHSH, CDR2 LQKENI. This CDR3 is 15 amino acids long. The CDR3 is CASSPLVSQAYEQYF. The CDR3 nucleotides are TGTGCCAGCTCACCATTGGTCAGCCAGGCCTACGAGCAGTACTTC.

The chain carries TRBV7-2 and TRBJ2-7; D gene ambiguous. Germline lookup yields CDR1 SGHTA and CDR2 FQGNSA. This CDR3 has 13 residues. The germline V and J ends were trimmed by 5 bases and 0 bases, with 8 bases remaining between them. Here the CDR3 reads CASSPYSSYEQYF. In DNA form, the CDR3 reads TGTGCCAGCAGCCCGTACAGCTCCTACGAGCAGTACTTC.

In this sample, this clone turned up a few times. The same CDR3 is also encoded by other DNA sequences in this sample. This chain links TRBV4-1 with TRBJ1-4; D call uncertain. The CDR3 consists of 12 residues. CDR1 MGHRA and CDR2 YSYEKL come from the germline V gene. V lost 0 bases and J 7 bases, leaving 3 bases between the germline ends. For the CDR3, the DNA is TGCGCCAGCAGCCAAGATGGTGAAAAACTGTTTTTT. This codes for CASSQDGEKLFF.

V gene TRBV7-2 combines with J gene TRBJ1-1; D may be TRBD1 (6 bases). The germline V gene has CDR1 SGHTA and CDR2 FQGNSA. The CDR3 has 14 residues. Trimming left V 5 bases short and J 5 bases short, with 15 bases between. Written as DNA, the CDR3 is TGTGCCAGCAGCGGGAGGGACACAGTAACTGAAGCTTTCTTT. This translates into CASSGRDTVTEAFF.

The chain recombines TRBV5-6 with TRBJ1-1; a possible D gene is TRBD1 (5 bases). Trimming took 9 bases from V and 4 from J, leaving 22 bases between them. CDR1 is SGHDT and CDR2 is YYEEEE in the germline V gene. The CDR3 sequence is 15 residues long. CDR3 DNA: TGTGCCACCGCCCCTGGGGGTCGGCAAGGCACTGAAGCTTTCTTT. Its protein product is CATAPGGRQGTEAFF.

This chain uses TRBV7-9 with TRBJ2-7; 10 nucleotides align to TRBD1. Trimming cost V 5 bases and J 0 bases; bases outside gene matches: 7. The CDR3 has 16 amino acids. Germline CDR1 reads SEHNR; CDR2 reads FQNEAQ (reference sequence). The CDR3 DNA is TGTGCCAGCAGCGGGGGGACAGGGGCCATCTCCTACGAGCAGTACTTC. Its translation is CASSGGTGAISYEQYF.

In this sample, this clone turned up a few times. The chain couples TRBV25-1 to TRBJ2-7; no definite D call. V lost 4 bases, J lost 6 bases, and 10 bases lay in between. Germline CDR1 and CDR2: MGHDK and SYGVNS. The CDR3 length is 12 residues. CDR3 bases: TGTGCCAGCAGTGTTTCGCGTTCCGAGCAGTACTTC. Translated: CASSVSRSEQYF.

V and J are TRBV6-1 and TRBJ1-5, with a tentative D call TRBD1 (5 bases). The germline V gene encodes CDR1 MNHNS and CDR2 SASEGT. This CDR3 has 16 residues. Trimming took 1 base from V and 0 from J, leaving 10 bases between them. The CDR3 reads CASSEVTGYSNQPQHF. CDR3 DNA: TGTGCCAGCAGTGAAGTAACAGGCTATAGCAATCAGCCCCAGCATTTT.

The gene calls are TRBV7-9 and TRBJ2-6, with 15 bases fitting TRBD2. Trimming removed 5 bases from V and 4 bases from J; junction bases left unmatched: 6. The CDR3 is 18 amino acids. In germline, CDR1 is SEHNR, CDR2 FQNEAQ (reference sequence). CDR3 nucleotides: TGTGCCAGCAGCACCGGGACTAGCGGGAGGCCCGGGGCCAACGTCCTGACTTTC. Protein sequence: CASSTGTSGRPGANVLTF.

This rearrangement joins TRBV19 to TRBJ1-2, with 8 positions matching TRBD1. This CDR3 comprises 14 residues. V trimming: 5 bases; J trimming: 2 bases; junction bases outside the gene matches: 4. Germline CDR1 and CDR2: LNHDA and SQIVND (reference sequence). The CDR3 protein is CASSARDRNYGYTF. The CDR3 DNA follows: TGTGCCAGTAGTGCCCGGGACAGGAACTATGGCTACACCTTC.

The genes are TRBV27 and TRBJ2-7; D remains ambiguous. CDR1 and CDR2 (germline): MNHEY, SMNVEV (reference sequence). The CDR3 is 13 residues long. V lost 2 bases and J 2 bases, leaving 7 bases between the germline ends. CDR3 in amino acids: CASSLAAPYEQYF. For the CDR3, the DNA is TGTGCCAGCAGTTTAGCAGCACCCTACGAGCAGTACTTC.

The chain recombines TRBV20-1 with TRBJ2-3; D ambiguous. This CDR3 spans 10 amino acids. From germline, CDR1 is DFQATT and CDR2 SNEGSKA (reference sequence). V shed 5 bases and J shed 2 bases, with 2 bases lying between them. This chain's CDR3 is CSAHTDTQYF. The CDR3 region has the DNA TGCAGTGCTCACACAGATACGCAGTATTTT.

The chain joins TRBV7-3 to TRBJ1-2, with D perhaps matching TRBD1 (6 bases). This CDR3 has 15 amino acids. Trimming removed 5 bases from V and 7 bases from J, with 20 bases in between. Per germline, CDR1 SGHTA and CDR2 FQGTGA. CDR3 nucleotide sequence: TGTGCCAGCAGCCCCCTACCCGGGACATCCGTTGGCTACACCTTC. Amino acid sequence: CASSPLPGTSVGYTF.

The genes are TRBV6-1 and TRBJ1-2; D unresolved. The CDR3 sequence is 17 residues long. Trimming pared 2 bases from V and 3 bases from J, leaving 19 bases between. Germline assignment: CDR1 MNHNS and CDR2 SASEGT. As DNA, the CDR3 is TGTGCCAGCAGTGAATCTCCCAGCGTTGGGGTGCACTATGGCTACACCTTC. Translating it yields CASSESPSVGVHYGYTF.

The rearrangement links TRBV7-9 to TRBJ2-5, with D hard to call. This CDR3 is 16 amino acids long. CDR1 is SEHNR, CDR2 FQNEAQ, per germline (reference sequence). V shed 5 bases and J shed 8 bases, with 24 bases lying between them. The CDR3, as DNA: TGTGCCAGCAGCCCCCCTACTGGGGAAGCGCGAGGTACCCAGTACTTC. Encoded protein: CASSPPTGEARGTQYF.

The CDR3 loop reads CAWSVLANTIYF. Here the CDR3 DNA reads TGTGCCTGGAGTGTATTGGCAAACACCATATATTTT. The chain recombines TRBV30 with TRBJ1-3; D gene ambiguous. This CDR3 region has 12 residues. The ends were cut back, 0 bases at V and 6 bases at J, with 6 bases in the middle. Germline V CDR1 and CDR2: GTSNPN, SVGIG (reference sequence).

This rearrangement joins TRBV5-1 to TRBJ2-3; D is unresolved. The V and J ends lost 1 base and 0 bases respectively, with 6 bases between them. Germline CDR1 and CDR2: SGHRS and YFSETQ. The CDR3 runs to 14 residues. The chain's CDR3 is CASSLLSSTDTQYF. CDR3 nucleotides: TGCGCCAGCAGCTTGCTGTCAAGCACAGATACGCAGTATTTT.

This clone has more than one count but fewer than ten. The chain uses TRBV7-2 and TRBJ1-2; D is ambiguous. Germline V gives CDR1 SGHTA, CDR2 FQGNSA. V shed 4 bases and J shed 7 bases, with 13 bases lying between them. This CDR3 is built from 13 residues. CDR3 in DNA: TGTGCCAGCAGCTCCCCGGGATTGCTTGGCTACACCTTC. It is translated as CASSSPGLLGYTF.